A single sample is the source of the 13 T cell receptor beta chains below, sequenced in a study of identical twins. TCRdb fed the 5' RACE reads into MiXCR, producing one record per CDR3 protein. The sample lists about 200,000 distinct CDR3 sequences; about 7.5% were seen once. The same sample was also used in a study of yellow fever vaccine responses in identical twins.

The specimen sequenced was memory (CD45RO+) T cells sorted from blood. These receptors all come from a woman under 30 in good health.

This CDR3 is CASSLRGAAKPSYEQYF. In DNA, the CDR3 is TGTGCCAGCAGTTTGCGGGGGGCGGCAAAACCCTCCTACGAGCAGTACTTC. V and J are TRBV6-5 and TRBJ2-7; 8 nucleotides match TRBD2. The CDR3 covers 17 residues. Per germline, CDR1 MNHEY and CDR2 SVGAGI. V trimming: 4 bases; J trimming: 0 bases; junction bases outside the gene matches: 11.

This clonotype was recorded at least ten times. The rearrangement links TRBV7-9 to TRBJ1-1; TRBD1 matches 7 bases. The CDR3 extends over 15 amino acids. V trimming: 2 bases; J trimming: 1 base; junction bases outside the gene matches: 4. The germline CDR1 and CDR2 sequences are SEHNR and FQNEAQ (reference sequence). The CDR3 reads CASSLRQGGNTEAFF. CDR3 sequence (DNA): TGTGCCAGCAGCTTACGACAGGGAGGGAACACTGAAGCTTTCTTT.

This clonotype was found many times. This chain links TRBV11-2 with TRBJ2-5, with 8 bases fitting TRBD1. Per the germline V gene, CDR1 is SGHAT and CDR2 is FQNNGV. V lost 3 bases and J lost 8; bases outside the gene matches: 17. CDR3 length equals 17 residues. CDR3 loop: CASSFLQGGGEGRTQYF. In nucleotides, the CDR3 is TGTGCCAGCAGCTTCCTACAGGGGGGTGGAGAAGGTCGCACCCAGTACTTC.

This rearrangement joins TRBV5-1 to TRBJ1-1; D remains unclear. The CDR3 consists of 15 residues. Germline V gives CDR1 SGHRS, CDR2 YFSETQ. V was shortened by 5 bases and J by 0 bases, with 14 bases between the two germline ends. For the CDR3, the DNA is TGCGCCAGCAGGATGGAGGCAGGTCTGAACACTGAAGCTTTCTTT. Translated, it gives CASRMEAGLNTEAFF.

This clonotype was picked up a small number of times. The chain combines TRBV18 with TRBJ2-7, with 8 bases identical to TRBD2. The ends lost 5 bases at V and 7 bases at J; junction bases unmatched: 10. The CDR3 has 14 residues. The germline V gene encodes CDR1 KGHSH and CDR2 LQKENI. The CDR3 spells CASSIAGPSGEQYF. In DNA, the CDR3 is TGTGCCAGCTCAATAGCGGGGCCTAGTGGAGAGCAGTACTTC.

This clonotype was observed a handful of times. The rearrangement links TRBV4-3 to TRBJ1-4, with 11 nucleotides matching TRBD1. Unmatched junction bases numbered 10, after V lost 0 bases and J lost 13 bases. Germline CDR1 is LGHNA and CDR2 is YSLEER. This CDR3 region has 16 residues. The CDR3: CASSQDRDRGEFLLFF. In DNA form, the CDR3 reads TGCGCCAGCAGCCAAGACCGGGACAGGGGGGAGTTTTTACTGTTTTTT.

V is TRBV28 and J is TRBJ1-5, with 7 positions matching TRBD1. Germline V CDR1 and CDR2: MDHEN, SYDVKM. The length of the CDR3 is 16 residues. After removal of 6 bases from V and 3 bases from J, the junction contained 11 bases not matched to a gene. CDR3 amino acids: CASSPDRATFNQPQHF. DNA of the CDR3: TGTGCCAGCAGCCCCGACAGGGCTACTTTCAATCAGCCCCAGCATTTT.

This clonotype was observed many times. The J gene is TRBJ1-1, the V gene TRBV27; D is possibly TRBD1 (5 bases). Germline CDR1 is MNHEY and CDR2 is SMNVEV (reference sequence). Trimming shortened V by 5 bases and J by 0 bases, and 13 bases separated the two germline ends. This CDR3 has 15 amino acids. In DNA, the CDR3 is TGTGCCAGCAGTACATCGACAGCATTGAACACTGAAGCTTTCTTT. Encoded protein: CASSTSTALNTEAFF.

The table lists this clonotype with a few counts. The J gene is TRBJ1-2, the V gene TRBV11-2; D remains ambiguous. The CDR3 is 15 residues long. The germline gives CDR1 SGHAT, CDR2 FQNNGV. With 3 bases removed from V and 2 bases from J, the gap between germline ends came to 13 bases. CDR3 coding DNA: TGTGCCAGCAGCTTTGGCCCAGAAAGAAACTATGGCTACACCTTC. Protein: CASSFGPERNYGYTF.

The chain couples TRBV14 to TRBJ2-5; D may be TRBD2 (5 bases). CDR1 and CDR2 from the germline V gene are SGHDN and FVKESK. V was shortened by 5 bases and J by 4 bases, with 20 bases between the two germline ends. This CDR3 comprises 16 residues. The CDR3 here is CASSGRKGEGGETQYF. Written as DNA, the CDR3 is TGTGCCAGCAGCGGGCGAAAAGGTGAAGGAGGAGAGACCCAGTACTTC.

This clonotype was observed many times. The chain links TRBV28 to TRBJ2-1; possible D gene TRBD1, 5 bases. Trimming pared 5 bases from V and 10 bases from J, leaving 30 bases between. Germline V gives CDR1 MDHEN, CDR2 SYDVKM. The CDR3 runs 18 residues. The CDR3 nucleotides read TGTGCCAGCAGTCCCCTCACCAGCGACAGAGCAAAAAAGAGGGAGCAGTTCTTC. It yields the protein CASSPLTSDRAKKREQFF.

This chain connects TRBV6-5 to TRBJ1-1; 11 positions agree with TRBD1. Germline loops: CDR1 MNHEY, CDR2 SVGAGI. The junction had 8 bases not matched to a gene; V was cut back by 4 bases and J by 4 bases. The CDR3 extends over 16 amino acids. CDR3 region: CASSFLSGQGGTEAFF. CDR3 bases: TGTGCCAGCAGTTTCCTCTCGGGACAGGGGGGCACTGAAGCTTTCTTT.

This clonotype was found a few times. This chain connects TRBV24-1 to TRBJ1-2, with D unresolved. V lost 4 bases, J lost 7 bases, and 9 bases lay in between. This CDR3 has 12 residues. Germline CDR1 reads KGHDR; CDR2 reads SFDVKD. The CDR3: CATSEPARGYTF. CDR3 sequence (DNA): TGTGCCACCAGTGAGCCCGCTCGTGGCTACACCTTC.